These 25 T cell receptor beta chains came from one sample sequenced in a study of control samples from healthy donors and cancer patients. Data came from immunoSEQ multiplex PCR; TCRdb stores just in-frame clones and leaves some out. This sample's table reports about 190,000 clones. The sample was blood. These receptors all stem from a woman aged 25-40 years in good health.

V and J are TRBV6-5 and TRBJ1-2; TRBD1 agrees at 7 bases. Trimming removed 8 bases from V and 0 bases from J; junction bases left unmatched: 6. Germline lookup yields CDR1 MNHEY and CDR2 SVGAGI. The CDR3 runs 14 residues. CDR3 bases: TGTGCCAGCCTTTACAGGGGAGCTAACTATGGCTACACCTTC. This encodes CASLYRGANYGYTF.

The J gene is TRBJ2-2, the V gene TRBV19, with D possibly being TRBD1 (5 bases). Between the trimmed V and J ends, which lost 9 bases and 6 bases, there was a span of 8 bases. There are 11 residues in the CDR3. Germline V CDR1 and CDR2: LNHDA, SQIVND (reference sequence). The CDR3: CASGHPGELFF. The CDR3 coding sequence is TGTGCCAGCGGACACCCCGGGGAGCTGTTTTTT.

The chain recombines TRBV5-1 with TRBJ2-7; weak D call: TRBD1 (6 bases). The length of the CDR3 is 15 residues. With 4 bases removed from V and 5 bases from J, the gap between germline ends came to 19 bases. Germline-derived CDR1 and CDR2 are SGHRS and YFSETQ. CDR3: CASSPQTGSGNEQYF. In nucleotides, the CDR3 is TGCGCCAGCAGCCCTCAAACAGGGTCCGGTAACGAGCAGTACTTC. Looking up the rest from reference TRBV5-1 and TRBJ2-7 gives the full variable domain: KAGVTQTPRYLIKTRGQQVTLSCSPISGHRSVSWYQQTPGQGLQFLFEYFSETQRNKGNFPGRFSGRQFSNSRSEMNVSTLELGDSALYLCASSPQTGSGNEQYFGPGTRLTVT.

This chain joins TRBV6-5 and TRBJ1-5; D is unresolved. V lost 2 bases to trimming and J lost 6 bases, with 8 bases between them. There are 13 residues in the CDR3. Germline assignment: CDR1 MNHEY and CDR2 SVGAGI. The CDR3 DNA reads TGTGCCAGCAGTTACAGGGCGGCTCAGCCCCAGCATTTT. It codes for CASSYRAAQPQHF.

The J gene is TRBJ1-1, the V gene TRBV4-1, with a tentative D call TRBD1 (5 bases). There are 14 residues in the CDR3. V lost 1 base to trimming and J lost 6 bases, with 12 bases between them. Germline V gene lookup returns CDR1 MGHRA and CDR2 YSYEKL. Written as DNA, the CDR3 is TGCGCCAGCAGCCAAGGTGGGGCGACGGCTGAAGCTTTCTTT. This gives the protein CASSQGGATAEAFF.

The chain has TRBV6-5 and TRBJ2-5, with D perhaps matching TRBD1 (5 bases). The CDR3 covers 13 residues. Deletions cut 8 bases from V and 7 bases from J, with 17 bases between. The germline gives CDR1 MNHEY, CDR2 SVGAGI. DNA for the CDR3: TGTGCCAGCCAGGCCACTCAGCAGGGGACCCAGTACTTC. This gives the protein CASQATQQGTQYF.

The rearrangement uses TRBV7-9 and TRBJ1-5, with D possibly matching TRBD1 (5 bases). The CDR3 loop spans 15 amino acids. Germline V gene lookup returns CDR1 SEHNR and CDR2 FQNEAQ (reference sequence). With 1 base removed from V and 0 bases from J, the gap between germline ends came to 7 bases. This CDR3 is CASSLGGASNQPQHF. DNA of the CDR3: TGTGCCAGCAGCTTAGGGGGCGCTAGCAATCAGCCCCAGCATTTT.

The J gene is TRBJ1-5, the V gene TRBV25-1, with D possibly matching TRBD1 (6 bases). Deletions cut 5 bases from V and 3 bases from J, with 11 bases between. Germline V gives CDR1 MGHDK, CDR2 SYGVNS. The CDR3 runs to 14 residues. CDR3 sequence reads: CASSKQGYNQPQHF. CDR3 nucleotide sequence: TGTGCCAGCAGTAAACAGGGATACAATCAGCCCCAGCATTTT.

With respect to this clone: A junction boundary mismatches the germline segment, possibly from a read error. The V and J genes are TRBV20-1 and TRBJ1-5; D is ambiguous. CDR1 is DFQATT, CDR2 SNEGSKA, per germline (reference sequence). CDR3 length: 11 amino acids. In DNA, the CDR3 is TGCAGTGCTAGAGATCCCCAGTCCCACCATTTT. Its protein product is CSARDPQSHHF.

This chain connects TRBV7-8 to TRBJ1-1, with 8 bases lining up with TRBD1. Germline-derived CDR1 and CDR2 are SGHVS and FQNEAQ. V was clipped by 5 bases and J by 2 bases; unmatched bases: 10. This CDR3 spans 16 amino acids. The CDR3 nucleotides read TGTGCCAGCAGCCCCAGGGGGCGACTCGGAAACACTGAAGCTTTCTTT. This sequence encodes CASSPRGRLGNTEAFF.

The CDR3 nucleotides are TGTGCCAGCAGCTCAAAGGCGTTCGGGACACTAAGCACAGATACGCAGTATTTT. It encodes CASSSKAFGTLSTDTQYF. This sequence joins TRBV7-2 and TRBJ2-3; D possibly corresponds to TRBD1 (6 bases). Looked up from germline, CDR1 is SGHTA and CDR2 is FQGNSA. V gave up 4 bases and J gave up 0 bases, with 20 bases separating them. The CDR3 covers 18 residues.

V gene TRBV2 combines with J gene TRBJ1-5; D remains ambiguous. Germline V lookup: CDR1 SNHLY, CDR2 FYNNEI. The ends were cut back, 3 bases at V and 4 bases at J, with 7 bases in the middle. This CDR3 spans 13 amino acids. CDR3 amino acids: CASSDSGNQPQHF. CDR3 nucleotide sequence: TGTGCCAGCAGTGACTCCGGGAATCAGCCCCAGCATTTT.

The CDR3 loop reads CAIRKTSAMYEQYF. CDR3 nucleotide sequence: TGTGCCATCCGTAAGACTAGCGCGATGTACGAGCAGTACTTC. The gene calls are TRBV2 and TRBJ2-7, with TRBD2 matching 8 bases. Trimming at V came to 10 bases and at J to 4 bases, leaving 12 bases not matched to a gene. Germline CDR1 SNHLY, CDR2 FYNNEI. The CDR3 is 14 amino acids.

V and J are TRBV6-5 and TRBJ1-1; D is ambiguous. The CDR3 contains 13 residues. From germline, CDR1 is MNHEY and CDR2 SVGAGI. V lost 8 bases and J 2 bases, leaving 12 bases between the germline ends. The CDR3, as DNA: TGTGCCAGCCGAGGTTTAGGAAACACTGAAGCTTTCTTT. This translates into CASRGLGNTEAFF.

This chain joins TRBV7-2 and TRBJ2-2, with a weak D call TRBD2 (5 bases). This CDR3 comprises 13 residues. CDR1 and CDR2 from the germline V gene are SGHTA and FQGNSA. The V end was cut by 4 bases, the J end by 9 bases, with 12 bases between. CDR3 protein: CASSSAARRELFF. CDR3 nucleotide sequence: TGTGCCAGCAGCTCAGCGGCCCGTCGGGAGCTGTTTTTT. The full variable domain, completed using reference TRBV7-2 and TRBJ2-2, is GAGVSQSPSNKVTEKGKDVELRCDPISGHTALYWYRQSLGQGLEFLIYFQGNSAPDKSGLPSDRFSAERTGGSVSTLTIQRTQQEDSAVYLCASSSAARRELFFGEGSRLTVL.

The chain links TRBV6-2 or TRBV6-3 to TRBJ1-3; D is uncertain. V was trimmed by 2 bases and J by 4 bases, leaving 3 bases between them. The V gene's germline CDR1 is MNHEY and CDR2 SVGEGT. The CDR3 loop spans 12 amino acids. The CDR3 DNA reads TGTGCCAGCAGTTACGGAGGAAACACCATATATTTT. Amino acids: CASSYGGNTIYF.

The gene calls are TRBV5-1 and TRBJ2-1; TRBD2 matches 8 bases. This CDR3 region has 19 residues. The germline V gene has CDR1 SGHRS and CDR2 YFSETQ. The ends lost 5 bases at V and 9 bases at J; junction bases unmatched: 25. The CDR3 here is CASRTGTYRSGARRGEQFF. The CDR3 nucleotides are TGCGCCAGCAGAACCGGGACATACCGTAGCGGGGCCCGAAGGGGTGAGCAGTTCTTC.

The chain uses TRBV5-1 and TRBJ2-6; possible D gene TRBD2, 6 bases. The CDR3 length is 17 residues. Looked up from germline, CDR1 is SGHRS and CDR2 is YFSETQ. V lost 4 bases and J lost 0, with 14 bases in between. The CDR3 reads CASSVPGVSSGANVLTF. DNA of the CDR3: TGCGCCAGCAGCGTACCGGGGGTAAGCTCTGGGGCCAACGTCCTGACTTTC.

The V and J genes are TRBV18 and TRBJ1-1; D gene uncertain. CDR1 is KGHSH, CDR2 LQKENI, per germline. The CDR3 consists of 14 residues. V shed 2 bases and J shed 5 bases, with 12 bases lying between them. For the CDR3, the DNA is TGTGCCAGCTCACCAGACGCCCCGGGGACTGAAGCTTTCTTT. Protein sequence: CASSPDAPGTEAFF.

J is TRBJ2-3 and V is TRBV27; tentative D call: TRBD2 (6 bases). Germline lookup yields CDR1 MNHEY and CDR2 SMNVEV (reference sequence). The CDR3 covers 16 residues. Trimming stripped 6 bases from V and 0 bases from J, with 16 bases between. The CDR3 here is CASSRGRGRSTDTQYF. The CDR3 coding sequence is TGTGCCAGCAGCCGGGGGAGAGGGAGGAGCACAGATACGCAGTATTTT.

The chain is built from TRBV18 and TRBJ1-1, with TRBD1 matching 7 bases. With 2 bases clipped from V and 0 bases from J, the junction kept 6 bases outside the gene matches. Germline CDR1 reads KGHSH; CDR2 reads LQKENI. The CDR3 is 16 residues long. CDR3 nucleotides: TGTGCCAGCTCACCATACGCCGGGACAGTGAACACTGAAGCTTTCTTT. It is translated as CASSPYAGTVNTEAFF.

The chain couples TRBV4-1 to TRBJ1-6; the match to TRBD1 covers 9 bases. With 4 bases clipped from V and 7 bases from J, the junction kept 2 bases outside the gene matches. The CDR3 is made up of 14 amino acids. Germline CDR1 is MGHRA and CDR2 is YSYEKL. The CDR3 sequence is CASSPGTGNSPLHF. CDR3 nucleotides: TGCGCCAGCAGCCCCGGGACAGGGAATTCACCCCTCCACTTT.

A remark on this clone: Other DNA sequences of this sample code for an identical CDR3. V is TRBV18 and J is TRBJ1-5, with D unclear. The V end lost 0 bases, the J end lost 7 bases, and 4 bases lay between the germline ends. Looked up from germline, CDR1 is KGHSH and CDR2 is LQKENI. This CDR3 region has 12 residues. Written as DNA, the CDR3 is TGTGCCAGCTCACCACCGGGACAGCCCCAGCATTTT. It encodes CASSPPGQPQHF. Complete variable domain (other parts from reference TRBV18 and TRBJ1-5): NAGVMQNPRHLVRRRGQEARLRCSPMKGHSHVYWYRQLPEEGLKFMVYLQKENIIDESGMPKERFSAEFPKEGPSILRIQQVVRGDSAAYFCASSPPGQPQHFGDGTRLSIL.

J is TRBJ2-3 and V is TRBV7-2, with D possibly being TRBD2 (5 bases). Germline CDR1 is SGHTA and CDR2 is FQGNSA. V lost 5 bases and J lost 6, with 18 bases in between. CDR3 length equals 15 residues. The CDR3 nucleotides are TGTGCCAGCAGCGCAGCAGGCGGGTTTGGGGATACGCAGTATTTT. Protein: CASSAAGGFGDTQYF.

The chain joins TRBV3-1 (or the pseudogene TRBV3-2) to TRBJ2-7; no firm D call. With 0 bases removed from V and 0 bases from J, the gap between germline ends came to 18 bases. From germline, CDR1 is LGHDT and CDR2 YNNKEL (reference sequence). CDR3 size: 18 residues. CDR3 nucleotide sequence: TGTGCCAGCAGCCAAGATCTGTTACTACCCTTCAGCTCCTACGAGCAGTACTTC. Protein sequence: CASSQDLLLPFSSYEQYF.